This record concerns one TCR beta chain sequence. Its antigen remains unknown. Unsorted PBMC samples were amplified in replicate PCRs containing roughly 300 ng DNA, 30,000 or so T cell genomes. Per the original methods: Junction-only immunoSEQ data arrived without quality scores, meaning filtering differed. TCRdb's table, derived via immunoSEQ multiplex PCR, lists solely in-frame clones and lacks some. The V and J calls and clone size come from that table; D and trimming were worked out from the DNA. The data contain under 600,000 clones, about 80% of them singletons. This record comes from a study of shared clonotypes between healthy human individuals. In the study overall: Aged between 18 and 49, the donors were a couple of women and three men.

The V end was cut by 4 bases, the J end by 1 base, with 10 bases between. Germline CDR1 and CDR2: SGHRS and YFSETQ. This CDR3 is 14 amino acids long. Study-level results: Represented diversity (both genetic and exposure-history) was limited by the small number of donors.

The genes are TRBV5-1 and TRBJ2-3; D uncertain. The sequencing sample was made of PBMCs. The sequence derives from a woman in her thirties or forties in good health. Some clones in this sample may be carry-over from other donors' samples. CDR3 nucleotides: TGCGCCAGCAGCCCCGAGCCGGGCACAGATACGCAGTATTTT. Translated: CASSPEPGTDTQYF.